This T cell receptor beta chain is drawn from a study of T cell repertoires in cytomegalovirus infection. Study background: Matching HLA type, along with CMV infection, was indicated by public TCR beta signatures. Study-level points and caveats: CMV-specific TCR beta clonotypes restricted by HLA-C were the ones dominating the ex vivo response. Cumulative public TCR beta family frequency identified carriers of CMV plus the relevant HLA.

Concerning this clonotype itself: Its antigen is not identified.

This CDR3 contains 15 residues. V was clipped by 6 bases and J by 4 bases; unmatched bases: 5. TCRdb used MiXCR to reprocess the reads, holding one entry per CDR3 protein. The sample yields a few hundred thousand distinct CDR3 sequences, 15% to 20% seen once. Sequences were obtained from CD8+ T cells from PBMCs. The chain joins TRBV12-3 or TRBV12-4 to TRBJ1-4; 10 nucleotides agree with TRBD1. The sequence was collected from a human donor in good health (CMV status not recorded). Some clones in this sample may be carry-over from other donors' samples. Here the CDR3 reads CASRRQGALNEKLFF. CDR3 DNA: TGTGCCAGCAGGAGACAGGGGGCCCTTAATGAAAAACTGTTTTTT.